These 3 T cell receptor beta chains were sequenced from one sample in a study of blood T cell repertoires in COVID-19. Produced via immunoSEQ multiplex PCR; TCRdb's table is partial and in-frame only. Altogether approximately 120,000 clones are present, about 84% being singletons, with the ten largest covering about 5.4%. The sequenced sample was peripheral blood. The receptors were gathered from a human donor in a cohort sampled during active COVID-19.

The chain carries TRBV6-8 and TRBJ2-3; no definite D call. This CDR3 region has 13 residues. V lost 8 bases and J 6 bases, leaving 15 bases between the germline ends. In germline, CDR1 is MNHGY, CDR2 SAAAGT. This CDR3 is CASSLPVSDTQYF. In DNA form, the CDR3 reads TGTGCCAGCTCCCTCCCGGTTTCCGATACGCAGTATTTT.

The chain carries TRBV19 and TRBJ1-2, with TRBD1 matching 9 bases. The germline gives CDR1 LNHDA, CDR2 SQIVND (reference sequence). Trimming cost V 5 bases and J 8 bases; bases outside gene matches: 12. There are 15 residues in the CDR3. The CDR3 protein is CASSRGPGTGNGYTF. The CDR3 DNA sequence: TGTGCCAGTAGTCGCGGTCCCGGGACAGGGAACGGCTACACCTTC.

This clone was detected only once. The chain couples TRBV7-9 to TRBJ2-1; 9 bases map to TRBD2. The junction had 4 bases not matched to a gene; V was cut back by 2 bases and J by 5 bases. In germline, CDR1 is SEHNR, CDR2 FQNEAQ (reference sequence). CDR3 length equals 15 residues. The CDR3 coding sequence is TGTGCCAGCAGCTTATCGGCGGGGGGGGACAATGAGCAGTTCTTC. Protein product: CASSLSAGGDNEQFF.